The 30 T cell receptor beta chains in this list originate from one sample, sequenced in a study of T cells in Graves' hyperthyroidism and ophthalmopathy. Amplification yielded TCR beta CDR3 regions, with RNA transcripts as the source. HTBI primers were used for first-round RT-PCR of the TCR CDR3. TCRdb independently ran MiXCR on the multiplex PCR reads; one entry per CDR3 protein. The table lists 700,000 or so distinct CDR3 sequences, roughly 17% of them singletons, with roughly 8% in the top ten. Sequenced: blood. These TCRs come from a man younger than 35 with Graves' hyperthyroidism.

The V and J genes are TRBV28 and TRBJ2-7; tentatively, D is TRBD1 (6 bases). This CDR3 spans 18 amino acids. With 3 bases removed from V and 3 bases from J, the gap between germline ends came to 24 bases. Germline CDR1 and CDR2: MDHEN and SYDVKM. The CDR3 DNA is TGTGCCAGCAGTTTTAGTAGGGGACACAGTTTCCGAATCTACGAGCAGTACTTC. As protein: CASSFSRGHSFRIYEQYF.

The rearrangement links TRBV3-1 to TRBJ2-5, with no clear D. With 1 base removed from V and 5 bases from J, the gap between germline ends came to 11 bases. This CDR3 is 14 amino acids long. The germline V gene has CDR1 LGHDT and CDR2 YNNKEL (reference sequence). The CDR3 loop is CASSQGLGPETQYF. CDR3 nucleotide sequence: TGTGCCAGCAGCCAAGGATTGGGTCCGGAGACCCAGTACTTC.

Of note for this clonotype: The likely explanation is a read error, given a far larger clone one base away. The chain joins TRBV12-3 or TRBV12-4 to TRBJ2-3; D uncertain. The CDR3 covers 13 residues. The CDR3 reads CASSLRVTDAQYF. Here the CDR3 DNA reads TGTGCCAGCAGTTTAAGGGTAACAGATGCGCAGTATTTT.

This clonotype was observed a handful of times. The chain combines TRBV10-3 with TRBJ2-6; 11 bases line up with TRBD1. The V segment lost 8 bases and the J segment 2 bases; nucleotides outside the gene matches: 5. This CDR3 comprises 16 residues. Germline V gene sequence: CDR1 ENHRY, CDR2 SYGVKD. The CDR3 spells CAIGGTGGPGANVLTF. The CDR3 DNA sequence: TGTGCCATCGGGGGGACAGGGGGACCTGGGGCCAACGTCCTGACTTTC.

This sequence joins TRBV30 and TRBJ2-2, with D perhaps TRBD1 (6 bases). The CDR3 spans 12 residues. Per the germline V gene, CDR1 is GTSNPN and CDR2 is SVGIG (reference sequence). V lost 1 base to trimming and J lost 6 bases, with 6 bases between them. CDR3 loop: CAWSDRAGELFF. Written as DNA, the CDR3 is TGTGCCTGGAGTGACAGGGCCGGGGAGCTGTTTTTT.

This clonotype was seen ten or more times. The chain employs TRBV5-1 and TRBJ1-4; no firm D call. The CDR3 has 14 residues. Trimming cost V 2 bases and J 0 bases, with 5 bases left between them. CDR1 and CDR2 (germline): SGHRS, YFSETQ. The CDR3 is CASSFQATNEKLFF. The CDR3 DNA reads TGCGCCAGCAGCTTCCAAGCAACTAATGAAAAACTGTTTTTT.

This clonotype was seen ten or more times. This chain joins TRBV30 and TRBJ2-2, with 7 bases lining up with TRBD2. Germline V gives CDR1 GTSNPN, CDR2 SVGIG (reference sequence). The trim removed 0 bases at V and 5 bases at J, leaving 3 bases unmatched. This CDR3 contains 14 residues. The CDR3 reads CAWSVQGGTGELFF. The CDR3 DNA is TGTGCCTGGAGTGTCCAGGGAGGGACCGGGGAGCTGTTTTTT.

This chain uses TRBV6-1 with TRBJ1-3; 7 bases fit TRBD1. Germline trimming cut 8 bases from V and 0 bases from J; bases unmatched to any gene: 7. The V gene's germline CDR1 is MNHNS and CDR2 SASEGT. The CDR3 spans 15 residues. CDR3 bases: TGTGCCAGCGAAGGGACAGCCGGCTCTGGAAACACCATATATTTT. Protein sequence: CASEGTAGSGNTIYF.

This clonotype was observed many times. This rearrangement joins TRBV28 to TRBJ2-3; D gene ambiguous. The CDR3 sequence is 17 residues long. V shed 0 bases and J shed 4 bases, with 17 bases lying between them. Germline loops: CDR1 MDHEN, CDR2 SYDVKM. CDR3 sequence: CASSLWIQKKDPDTQYF. The CDR3 DNA reads as TGTGCCAGCAGTTTATGGATCCAGAAAAAGGATCCAGATACGCAGTATTTT.

This clonotype has a count of ten or more. V gene TRBV2 combines with J gene TRBJ1-5, with no clear D. Trimming removed 5 bases from V and 5 bases from J, with 13 bases in between. Per the germline V gene, CDR1 is SNHLY and CDR2 is FYNNEI. CDR3 length equals 14 residues. The chain's CDR3 is CASSSKRGDQPQHF. DNA for the CDR3: TGTGCCAGCAGTTCGAAGCGAGGTGATCAGCCCCAGCATTTT.

This clonotype was seen more than once but under ten times. DNA for the CDR3: TGTGCCAGCAGCCCTGGACAGCGGGGACATGAAAAACTGTTTTTT. This sequence encodes CASSPGQRGHEKLFF. The V call is TRBV9, the J call TRBJ1-4, with a tentative D call TRBD1 (6 bases). In germline, CDR1 is SGDLS, CDR2 YYNGEE. This CDR3 is 15 amino acids long. Trimming stripped 4 bases from V and 6 bases from J, with 16 bases between.

The chain joins TRBV5-1 to TRBJ1-5; D perhaps matches TRBD1 (6 bases). Germline CDR1 reads SGHRS; CDR2 reads YFSETQ. V dropped 1 base and J dropped 3 bases, with 14 bases sitting between them. The CDR3 totals 16 residues. CDR3 residues: CASSLRPGATNQPQHF. For the CDR3, the DNA is TGCGCCAGCAGCTTGCGTCCAGGGGCTACCAATCAGCCCCAGCATTTT. The whole variable domain, remainder taken from reference TRBV5-1 and TRBJ1-5, is KAGVTQTPRYLIKTRGQQVTLSCSPISGHRSVSWYQQTPGQGLQFLFEYFSETQRNKGNFPGRFSGRQFSNSRSEMNVSTLELGDSALYLCASSLRPGATNQPQHFGDGTRLSIL.

The chain joins TRBV5-1 to TRBJ2-7; maybe TRBD1 (6 bases). This CDR3 contains 15 residues. The germline V gene encodes CDR1 SGHRS and CDR2 YFSETQ. Trimming shortened V by 1 base and J by 2 bases, and 13 bases separated the two germline ends. The CDR3 nucleotides read TGCGCCAGCAGCTTGTTTGCGGACAGTCCCTACGAGCAGTACTTC. Translated, it gives CASSLFADSPYEQYF.

Only a few counts were recorded for this clonotype. The V and J genes are TRBV7-8 and TRBJ2-3, with D possibly TRBD2 on 5 matching bases. The CDR3 is 18 amino acids. The V end lost 0 bases, the J end lost 0 bases, and 16 bases lay between the germline ends. Germline CDR1 reads SGHVS; CDR2 reads FQNEAQ. DNA of the CDR3: TGTGCCAGCAGCTTAGCGCATAGGAGCGGAACTAGCACAGATACGCAGTATTTT. Translation gives CASSLAHRSGTSTDTQYF.

This clonotype was observed at least ten times. The rearrangement links TRBV11-2 to TRBJ2-7, with D perhaps TRBD2 (5 bases). Trimming removed 2 bases at V and 9 bases at J, with 11 bases between. CDR3 length: 12 amino acids. CDR1 is SGHAT, CDR2 FQNNGV, per germline. CDR3 DNA: TGTGCCAGCAGCTTAAGCAGCGGTGCGCAGTACTTC. It specifies CASSLSSGAQYF.

Comments on this clonotype: Just one base apart from a much larger clone, this may be a read error. V and J are TRBV30 and TRBJ2-1; a possible D gene is TRBD2 (6 bases). The J call may be incorrect, as the DNA end agrees better with TRBJ2-7. This CDR3 is 14 amino acids long. CDR1 and CDR2 from the germline V gene are GTSNPN and SVGIG (reference sequence). CDR3 region: CAWSVGGPDNEQYF. CDR3 coding DNA: TGTGCCTGGAGTGTCGGGGGTCCCGACAATGAGCAGTACTTC.

Points on this clonotype: A clone one base away is much larger, so this may be a read error. This chain connects TRBV20-1 to TRBJ2-3; D is perhaps TRBD2 (6 bases). Germline CDR1 is DFQATT and CDR2 is SNEGSKA (reference sequence). The CDR3 contains 15 residues. Trimming shortened V by 3 bases and J by 6 bases, and 19 bases separated the two germline ends. The CDR3 coding sequence is TGCAGTGCTAGTCTGGGGCTAGCGAATAGGGATACGCAGTATTTT. Translated: CSASLGLANRDTQYF.

The CDR3 region has the DNA TGTGCCAGCAGTTATAGGGGGAATACAGATACGCAGTATTTT. Its translation: CASSYRGNTDTQYF. The genes are TRBV6-1 and TRBJ2-3; D perhaps matches TRBD1 (6 bases). V was pared by 5 bases and J by 3 bases, with 12 bases between. This CDR3 contains 14 residues. Looked up from germline, CDR1 is MNHNS and CDR2 is SASEGT.

This clonotype occurred many times. V and J are TRBV7-9 and TRBJ1-2; unclear D gene. Trimming removed 6 bases at V and 8 bases at J, with 16 bases between. CDR1 SEHNR and CDR2 FQNEAQ come from the germline V gene (reference sequence). The CDR3 spans 13 residues. Written as DNA, the CDR3 is TGTGCCAGCAGTCCGGACGGGTCTGGAGGCTACACCTTC. As protein: CASSPDGSGGYTF.

This clonotype was found a few times. The chain couples TRBV20-1 to TRBJ1-6; maybe TRBD1 (6 bases). This CDR3 contains 13 residues. The germline V gene has CDR1 DFQATT and CDR2 SNEGSKA (reference sequence). The V end lost 6 bases, the J end lost 6 bases, and 12 bases lay between the germline ends. The DNA for the CDR3 is TGCAGTGCCCGACAGGTTATTAATTCACCCCTCCACTTT. The encoded protein is CSARQVINSPLHF.

This clonotype was detected ten times or more. The chain joins TRBV28 to TRBJ2-2; either TRBD1 or TRBD2 may fit D (5 bases each). Trimming shortened V by 6 bases and J by 3 bases, and 26 bases separated the two germline ends. CDR1 is MDHEN and CDR2 is SYDVKM in the germline V gene. The CDR3 is 19 amino acids. The CDR3 sequence: CASRTPRGRNIRYTGELFF. The DNA of the CDR3 is TGTGCCAGCAGAACTCCAAGGGGACGGAACATACGATACACCGGGGAGCTGTTTTTT.

The chain combines TRBV7-3 with TRBJ2-2, with D unresolved. Germline CDR1 SGHTA, CDR2 FQGTGA. V was trimmed by 6 bases and J by 1 base, leaving 9 bases between them. The CDR3 runs 14 residues. The CDR3 region has the DNA TGTGCCAGCAGTCCCGACTGGAACACCGGGGAGCTGTTTTTT. It specifies CASSPDWNTGELFF.

Many counts were recorded for this clonotype. The chain employs TRBV29-1 and TRBJ1-2; unclear D gene. Germline V gene data show CDR1 as SQVTM and CDR2 as ANQGSEA. Trimming removed 0 bases from V and 3 bases from J, with 8 bases in between. The CDR3 is made up of 13 amino acids. The CDR3 reads CSVEDPGYYGYTF. The CDR3 DNA sequence: TGCAGCGTTGAAGATCCAGGATACTATGGCTACACCTTC.

This chain joins TRBV29-1 and TRBJ2-1; D possibly uses TRBD1 or TRBD2 (6 bases each). CDR3 size: 15 residues. CDR1 and CDR2 from the germline V gene are SQVTM and ANQGSEA. The V and J ends lost 1 base and 4 bases respectively, with 14 bases between them. The CDR3 sequence is CSVEGLGGNYNEQFF. Here the CDR3 DNA reads TGCAGCGTTGAAGGGCTAGGGGGGAATTACAATGAGCAGTTCTTC.

This clonotype was seen at least ten times. The chain couples TRBV3-1 to TRBJ2-2, with 8 bases matching TRBD2. Germline CDR1 LGHDT, CDR2 YNNKEL (reference sequence). Trimming took 1 base from V and 6 from J; bases not matched to a gene: 7. The CDR3 runs to 16 residues. CDR3 loop: CASSQAGGWYAGELFF. The DNA of the CDR3 is TGTGCCAGCAGCCAAGCGGGAGGGTGGTACGCCGGGGAGCTGTTTTTT.

In regard to this clonotype: At one end, the junction sequence differs from germline, possibly due to a read error. This rearrangement joins TRBV9 to TRBJ2-7; 10 nucleotides agree with TRBD1. This CDR3 region has 14 residues. CDR1 SGDLS and CDR2 YYNGEE come from the germline V gene. The CDR3 protein is CASTVDGTGDEQYF. The CDR3 DNA follows: TGTGCCAGCACCGTAGACGGGACAGGGGACGAGCAGTACTTC.

This chain joins TRBV28 and TRBJ2-3; 7 nucleotides align to TRBD2. CDR1 is MDHEN, CDR2 SYDVKM, per germline. J lost 0 bases, V lost 8 bases, and 8 bases had no gene match. The CDR3 spans 15 residues. The CDR3 protein is CASARGEGSTDTQYF. The CDR3 DNA reads as TGTGCCAGCGCCCGGGGGGAGGGGAGCACAGATACGCAGTATTTT.

This clonotype has a handful of counts. This chain links TRBV9 with TRBJ2-3; 8 bases align to TRBD1. The J segment lost 2 bases and the V segment lost 3 bases, leaving 5 bases of the junction unmatched. The CDR3 loop spans 15 amino acids. CDR1 is SGDLS and CDR2 is YYNGEE in the germline V gene. CDR3 DNA: TGTGCCAGCAGCGCCGACAGGGGAGACACAGATACGCAGTATTTT. Translation gives CASSADRGDTDTQYF.

A note on this clonotype: The junction departs from germline at one end; a sequencing error may be responsible. The chain links TRBV9 to TRBJ2-7, with D unclear. The CDR3 totals 15 residues. CDR1 and CDR2 (germline): SGDLS, YYNGEE. The CDR3 nucleotides are TGTGCCGGCAGCGTAGCCGGTTTGGGGTACTACGAGCAGTACTTC. Its protein is CAGSVAGLGYYEQYF.

The rearrangement joins TRBV7-9 to TRBJ2-1; 8 nucleotides line up with TRBD2. CDR1 SEHNR and CDR2 FQNEAQ come from the germline V gene (reference sequence). The CDR3 is made up of 16 amino acids. J was trimmed by 9 bases and V by 5 bases; bases with no gene match: 15. The CDR3 bases are TGTGCCAGCAGCCTTCTGTACCAGCGGGAGCAGGGTGAGCAGTTCTTC. Encoded protein: CASSLLYQREQGEQFF.